This TCR beta chain emerged from a study of cytomegalovirus exposure and HLA in healthy donors. Study-wide findings and caveats: Cytomegalovirus-associated TCR beta chains were listed, numbering 164. Further analysis was carried out later, and it showed several of the most significant clusters appearing linked to common viral pathogens. Later analysis revealed greater clonal expansion in HLA-associated TCR beta chains than in equally common others.

A remark on this clone: Antigen specificity is unknown.

This CDR3 spans 13 amino acids. The V end was cut by 9 bases, the J end by 0 bases, with 10 bases between. Germline V gene data show CDR1 as SGHKS and CDR2 as YYEKEE (reference sequence). PCR involved 60 Vbeta and 13 Jbeta primers. The table came from immunoSEQ multiplex PCR; TCRdb's copy has only in-frame clones and leaves some out. The sample includes about 150,000 clones, roughly 70% of them seen just once. This chain joins TRBV5-5 and TRBJ2-1; D uncertain. Sequencing input: PBMCs. The sequence derives from a man younger than 40 in good health and CMV-seronegative. CDR3 in DNA: TGTGCCACAACTCCAAGCTCCTACAATGAGCAGTTCTTC. It yields the protein CATTPSSYNEQFF.